This T cell receptor beta chain was sequenced during a study of Ad26.COV2.S vaccination and SARS-CoV-2 variants. Findings and caveats of the study: Vaccinated individuals (as opposed to placebo recipients) had higher spike-specific TCR breadth. It is possible that the TCR breadth and depth analyses underestimated the total T cell responses.

Clones were sequenced by immunoSEQ multiplex PCR, and TCRdb holds only the in-frame ones, with some missing. This table has 300,000 to 350,000 clones, about 86% appearing once. The CDR3 spans 14 residues. V was shortened by 1 base and J by 9 bases, with 16 bases between the two germline ends. The germline V gene encodes CDR1 GTSNPN and CDR2 SVGIG (reference sequence). Details on this clone: What it binds is unknown.

This sample's treatment: about 20 received Ad26.COV2.S at low or high dose, single or two shots; about five received placebo; per-sample allocation not given. Repertoires come from day 63 after the first vaccine or placebo injection. An 18-55-year-old adult in Boston served as donor. The TCR sequence derives from a person aged 18 to 65 who received the Ad26.COV2.S COVID-19 vaccine or a placebo. The chain combines TRBV30 with TRBJ1-3; D gene ambiguous. The material was peripheral blood, obtained in a trial of Ad26.COV2.S vaccine versus placebo. The CDR3, as DNA: TGTGCCTGGAGTGACGGGAAAGGGTCCGGCACCATATATTTT. It specifies CAWSDGKGSGTIYF.